The 24 T cell receptor beta chains given below trace back to one sample, sequenced in a study of cytomegalovirus exposure and HLA in healthy donors. In the PCR, 60 Vbeta and 13 Jbeta primers were used. Assay used: immunoSEQ multiplex PCR; TCRdb lists only in-frame clones, some missing. The data show roughly 160,000 clones, with about 85% seen just once and 1% held by the top ten. The sample comprised PBMCs. The receptors shown here come from a boy between 2 and 10 years old in good health and CMV-seronegative.

The chain uses TRBV6-1 and TRBJ2-5, with TRBD1 matching over 9 bases. With 4 bases clipped from V and 5 bases from J, the junction kept 2 bases outside the gene matches. Germline-derived CDR1 and CDR2 are MNHNS and SASEGT. This CDR3 has 13 amino acids. Here the CDR3 reads CASSGTGEETQYF. The CDR3 nucleotides read TGTGCCAGCAGTGGGACAGGGGAGGAGACCCAGTACTTC.

This clone was seen a few times. Mismatch with germline at one junction end may stem from a read error. The CDR3 region is CASSLVAGGNTGELFF. The CDR3, as DNA: TGTGCTAGCAGCTTAGTAGCGGGAGGAAACACCGGGGAGCTGTTTTTT. The chain is built from TRBV7-7 and TRBJ2-2, with 10 positions matching TRBD2. The CDR3 is 16 residues long. Germline V CDR1 and CDR2: SSHAT, FNYEAQ (reference sequence). Drawing the rest from reference TRBV7-7 and TRBJ2-2, the complete variable domain is GAGVSQSPRYKVTKRGQDVTLRCDPISSHATLYWYQQALGQGPEFLTYFNYEAQPDKSGLPSDRFSAERPEGSISTLTIQRTEQRDSAMYRCASSLVAGGNTGELFFGEGSRLTVL.

This clone was recorded a few times. This sample includes further DNA sequences coding for the same CDR3. This sequence joins TRBV19 and TRBJ2-1; tentatively, D is TRBD2 (5 bases). Looked up from germline, CDR1 is LNHDA and CDR2 is SQIVND (reference sequence). Trimming pared 0 bases from V and 3 bases from J, leaving 12 bases between. The CDR3 has 16 residues. The DNA for the CDR3 is TGTGCCAGTAGTATAGACCTAGCCTCTAACTACAATGAGCAGTTCTTC. Translation: CASSIDLASNYNEQFF.

The chain has TRBV6-1 and TRBJ2-7; TRBD2 is a possible D gene (7 bases). With 6 bases removed from V and 6 bases from J, the gap between germline ends came to 15 bases. Germline CDR1 reads MNHNS; CDR2 reads SASEGT. CDR3 length: 13 residues. CDR3 DNA sequence: TGTGCCAGCAGGAGGGGGGGGGAGCTCGAGCAGTACGTC. It encodes CASRRGGELEQYV.

The table lists this clone with a few counts. The chain is built from TRBV15 and TRBJ2-7; 13 positions match TRBD2. The V gene end was trimmed by 5 bases and the J gene end by 3 bases; junction bases not matched to a gene: 4. Per the germline V gene, CDR1 is LNHNV and CDR2 is YYDKDF (reference sequence). The CDR3 covers 15 residues. This CDR3 reads CATSGGTSGNYEQYF. The CDR3 DNA reads as TGTGCCACCAGCGGAGGGACTAGCGGGAACTACGAGCAGTACTTC.

The V gene is TRBV5-1, the J gene TRBJ1-4; D gene uncertain. The CDR3 has 14 amino acids. V lost 4 bases, J lost 4 bases, and 11 bases lay in between. Germline CDR1 and CDR2: SGHRS and YFSETQ. The CDR3 region has the DNA TGCGCCAGCAGCCCTGAAGCCGTTAATGAAAAACTGTTTTTT. It codes for CASSPEAVNEKLFF.

V gene TRBV6-4 combines with J gene TRBJ2-3; the match to TRBD2 covers 13 bases. The CDR3 has 16 amino acids. Per the germline V gene, CDR1 is MRHNA and CDR2 is SNTAGT. V was clipped by 6 bases and J by 2 bases; unmatched bases: 5. CDR3 residues: CASSVTSGGDTDTQYF. CDR3 coding DNA: TGTGCCAGCAGCGTAACTAGCGGGGGGGACACAGATACGCAGTATTTT.

This rearrangement joins TRBV11-1 to TRBJ1-5; 10 bases align to TRBD1. The junction had 5 bases not matched to a gene; V was cut back by 3 bases and J by 6 bases. The CDR3 extends over 15 amino acids. Germline assignment: CDR1 SGHAT and CDR2 FQDESV (reference sequence). CDR3 loop: CASSLTGGEGQPQHF. The CDR3 nucleotides are TGTGCCAGCAGCTTGACAGGGGGCGAGGGTCAGCCCCAGCATTTT.

The rearrangement uses TRBV4-1 and TRBJ1-2; D is undetermined. Germline loops: CDR1 MGHRA, CDR2 YSYEKL. This CDR3 is built from 15 residues. Trimming stripped 1 base from V and 2 bases from J, with 11 bases between. CDR3 in DNA: TGCGCCAGCAGCCAAGTTCGGGGAGGGAACTATGGCTACACCTTC. This translates into CASSQVRGGNYGYTF.

The chain has TRBV7-9 and TRBJ2-5, with D tentatively TRBD2 (6 bases). There are 11 residues in the CDR3. With 8 bases removed from V and 2 bases from J, the gap between germline ends came to 6 bases. Germline CDR1 is SEHNR and CDR2 is FQNEAQ (reference sequence). CDR3 residues: CASRGQETQYF. Here the CDR3 DNA reads TGTGCCAGCCGGGGGCAAGAGACCCAGTACTTC.

CDR3 coding DNA: TGTGCCAGCAGGAAGGGACAGGGAACAGATACGCAGTATTTT. Encoded protein: CASRKGQGTDTQYF. The chain recombines TRBV7-8 with TRBJ2-3; 9 nucleotides line up with TRBD1. With V trimmed by 6 bases and J by 3 bases, 4 bases remained unmatched. This CDR3 is built from 14 residues. CDR1 and CDR2 (germline): SGHVS, FQNEAQ.

The V call is TRBV14, the J call TRBJ2-1; D might be TRBD2 (5 bases). Between the trimmed V and J ends, which lost 1 base and 1 base, there was a span of 8 bases. The V gene's germline CDR1 is SGHDN and CDR2 FVKESK. The CDR3 sequence is 15 residues long. The CDR3 bases are TGTGCCAGCAGCCAAGTTCCGGGATCCTACAATGAGCAGTTCTTC. Protein sequence: CASSQVPGSYNEQFF.

The chain combines TRBV4-1 with TRBJ2-2; D not resolved. Germline CDR1 MGHRA, CDR2 YSYEKL. The CDR3 is 16 amino acids. V was pared by 0 bases and J by 6 bases, with 14 bases between. In nucleotides, the CDR3 is TGCGCCAGCAGCCAAGATTACTGGGCGTTGCCCGGGGAGCTGTTTTTT. Protein: CASSQDYWALPGELFF.

The chain carries TRBV5-1 and TRBJ2-1; 9 positions agree with TRBD1. Germline loops: CDR1 SGHRS, CDR2 YFSETQ. The CDR3 has 14 amino acids. Trimming took 4 bases from V and 7 from J; bases not matched to a gene: 6. The CDR3: CASSPGDRANEQFF. For the CDR3, the DNA is TGCGCCAGCAGCCCCGGGGACAGGGCGAATGAGCAGTTCTTC.

The genes are TRBV28 and TRBJ2-3, with TRBD2 matching 7 bases. Trimming at V came to 3 bases and at J to 4 bases, leaving 4 bases not matched to a gene. The CDR3 runs 14 residues. The V gene's germline CDR1 is MDHEN and CDR2 SYDVKM. The CDR3 DNA sequence: TGTGCCAGCAGTTTCGGCGGGAGCGCAGATACGCAGTATTTT. Its translation: CASSFGGSADTQYF.

This chain connects TRBV2 to TRBJ2-7, with TRBD1 identical over 7 bases. With V trimmed by 4 bases and J by 7 bases, 13 bases remained unmatched. The CDR3 runs 15 residues. Germline CDR1 is SNHLY and CDR2 is FYNNEI. The CDR3 spells CASSGPGIYRGEQYF. The CDR3 DNA sequence: TGTGCCAGCAGTGGACCCGGGATTTACAGGGGAGAGCAGTACTTC.

The chain recombines TRBV6-1 with TRBJ1-6, with D possibly matching TRBD1 (5 bases). The CDR3 extends over 14 amino acids. Germline CDR1 reads MNHNS; CDR2 reads SASEGT. V lost 4 bases and J 5 bases, leaving 9 bases between the germline ends. The CDR3 sequence is CASSGVQDNSPLHF. The CDR3 coding sequence is TGTGCCAGCAGTGGTGTACAGGATAATTCACCCCTCCACTTT.

The chain carries TRBV7-9 and TRBJ1-4, with 8 bases lining up with TRBD1. The CDR3 extends over 13 amino acids. V dropped 5 bases and J dropped 7; count of bases not matched to a gene: 3. In germline, CDR1 is SEHNR, CDR2 FQNEAQ (reference sequence). The CDR3 DNA follows: TGTGCCAGCAGCGAGGGACAGGCTGAAAAACTGTTTTTT. The encoded protein is CASSEGQAEKLFF.

This rearrangement joins TRBV5-8 to TRBJ1-5; 11 bases are a match to TRBD1. CDR3 size: 17 residues. Losses at the gene ends were 4 bases for V and 0 bases for J; bases not matched to a gene: 6. The germline V gene has CDR1 SGHTS and CDR2 YDEGEE. The CDR3 sequence: CASSPGQGAPSNQPQHF. For the CDR3, the DNA is TGTGCCAGCAGCCCTGGACAGGGGGCGCCTAGCAATCAGCCCCAGCATTTT.

The chain has TRBV27 and TRBJ2-1, with D maybe TRBD2 (5 bases). This CDR3 has 15 residues. Trimming cost V 3 bases and J 7 bases, with 16 bases left between them. The germline V gene has CDR1 MNHEY and CDR2 SMNVEV (reference sequence). Here the CDR3 reads CASSLGSPIANEQFF. Written as DNA, the CDR3 is TGTGCCAGCAGTTTGGGGAGCCCCATCGCAAATGAGCAGTTCTTC.

The chain couples TRBV14 to TRBJ1-2; 11 positions agree with TRBD1. This CDR3 contains 15 residues. The ends lost 4 bases at V and 5 bases at J; junction bases unmatched: 6. Per germline, CDR1 SGHDN and CDR2 FVKESK. CDR3 nucleotides: TGTGCCAGCAGCCGCGGACAGGGGGCCGTGTATGGCTACACCTTC. Protein sequence: CASSRGQGAVYGYTF.

The chain is built from TRBV27 and TRBJ1-6, with 8 nucleotides matching TRBD1. The junction had 6 bases not matched to a gene; V was cut back by 9 bases and J by 5 bases. The CDR3 runs to 14 residues. The germline CDR1 and CDR2 sequences are MNHEY and SMNVEV (reference sequence). CDR3 nucleotide sequence: TGTGCCAGGCCCTTGGACAGGGATAATTCACCCCTCCACTTT. This encodes CARPLDRDNSPLHF.

The chain joins TRBV18 to TRBJ2-3; TRBD2 matches 11 bases. Germline V gene lookup returns CDR1 KGHSH and CDR2 LQKENI. There are 19 residues in the CDR3. The ends lost 4 bases at V and 4 bases at J; junction bases unmatched: 16. The CDR3 reads CASSLKTGTSGGSADTQYF. The CDR3 DNA is TGTGCCAGCTCACTAAAAACCGGGACTAGCGGAGGGAGCGCAGATACGCAGTATTTT. Looking up the rest from reference TRBV18 and TRBJ2-3 gives the full variable domain: NAGVMQNPRHLVRRRGQEARLRCSPMKGHSHVYWYRQLPEEGLKFMVYLQKENIIDESGMPKERFSAEFPKEGPSILRIQQVVRGDSAAYFCASSLKTGTSGGSADTQYFGPGTRLTVL.

This clone is a singleton in its sample. The chain has TRBV18 and TRBJ2-2, with a tentative D call TRBD1 (6 bases). Germline V gives CDR1 KGHSH, CDR2 LQKENI. The CDR3 has 14 residues. The V and J ends lost 6 bases and 4 bases respectively, with 12 bases between them. The CDR3 bases are TGTGCCAGCTCCCCCCCCAGGGGCACCGGGGAGCTGTTTTTT. It is translated as CASSPPRGTGELFF. The whole variable domain, remainder taken from reference TRBV18 and TRBJ2-2, is NAGVMQNPRHLVRRRGQEARLRCSPMKGHSHVYWYRQLPEEGLKFMVYLQKENIIDESGMPKERFSAEFPKEGPSILRIQQVVRGDSAAYFCASSPPRGTGELFFGEGSRLTVL.